This T cell receptor beta chain was profiled in a study of breast tumors, draining lymph nodes, adjacent tissues. One entry per CDR3 protein, called by TCRdb with MiXCR from the multiplex PCR reads. This table has 150,000 to 200,000 distinct CDR3 sequences, around a third appearing once. General study findings and limits: Compared with lymph nodes, tumors were less diverse; compared with nontumor tissue, more. Findings are consistent with lymph node origin and intratumoral expansion of most tumor T cells.

Breast cancer patients provided tissue from their axillary draining lymph nodes. CDR1 SNHLY and CDR2 FYNNEI come from the germline V gene. This CDR3 contains 15 residues. V was pared by 6 bases and J by 10 bases, with 22 bases between. To note about this clonotype: Its antigen is still unknown.

V usage is TRBV2 and J usage is TRBJ2-1, with D possibly being TRBD1 or TRBD2 (5 bases each). The sample comprised axillary lymph node tissue. The sequence was obtained from a female donor with breast cancer. Some clones in this sample may be carry-over from other donors' samples. This chain's CDR3 is CASSRGVNTSYEQFF. The CDR3 bases are TGTGCCAGCAGCCGAGGGGTAAATACCTCCTACGAGCAGTTCTTC.